Below are 26 T cell receptor beta chains sequenced from a single sample in a study of shared clonotypes between healthy human individuals. Assay: immunoSEQ multiplex PCR; the TCRdb copy retains only in-frame clones and omits some. The sample consists of over 2 million clones, 90% to 95% of them appearing once. Sequencing used naive CD4+ T cells sorted from blood. As for subset: CD45RA+ positively selected. These receptors all stem from a man younger than 35 in good health.

The rearrangement joins TRBV6-1 to TRBJ1-1; 9 nucleotides agree with TRBD1. CDR1 MNHNS and CDR2 SASEGT come from the germline V gene. V shed 2 bases, J shed 0 bases, and the junction held 4 bases outside the gene matches. CDR3 size: 16 residues. The CDR3 protein is CASSEFTGGLNTEAFF. The CDR3 coding sequence is TGTGCCAGCAGTGAATTCACAGGGGGCTTGAACACTGAAGCTTTCTTT.

About this clone: This CDR3 is also generated by other DNA sequences in the sample. This chain uses TRBV6-5 with TRBJ2-7; TRBD1 matches 11 bases. V was pared by 6 bases and J by 3 bases, with 4 bases of the junction left unmatched. The germline V gene has CDR1 MNHEY and CDR2 SVGAGI. CDR3 length: 14 amino acids. CDR3 in DNA: TGTGCCAGCAGCAGGGGACAGGGGGGCTACGAGCAGTACTTC. This codes for CASSRGQGGYEQYF.

Turning to this clone: A much larger clone lies one base from this, so it may be a read error. The rearrangement joins TRBV30 to TRBJ1-2, with 10 bases lining up with TRBD1. V gave up 2 bases and J gave up 6 bases; unmatched junction bases: 6. Germline CDR1 is GTSNPN and CDR2 is SVGIG (reference sequence). There are 14 residues in the CDR3. The CDR3 region is CAWSRGQGSHGYTF. In nucleotides, the CDR3 is TGTGCCTGGAGTCGGGGACAGGGGTCCCATGGCTACACCTTC.

The chain couples TRBV21-1 to TRBJ2-2; TRBD1, the table's D call, was not compared with the DNA. TRBV21-1 is described as a pseudogene. This CDR3 is 14 amino acids long. The CDR3 here is CASSKDRITGELFF. DNA for the CDR3: TGTGCCAGCAGCAAGGACAGAATCACCGGGGAGCTGTTTTTT.

J is TRBJ2-7 and V is TRBV11-2; tentative D call: TRBD2 (5 bases). The CDR3 has 15 amino acids. Per the germline V gene, CDR1 is SGHAT and CDR2 is FQNNGV. Trimming cost V 3 bases and J 1 base, with 13 bases left between them. CDR3 protein: CASSFERPISYEQYF. Here the CDR3 DNA reads TGTGCCAGCAGCTTTGAGCGGCCAATTTCCTACGAGCAGTACTTC.

Turning to this clone: Other nucleotide sequences from this sample produce the same CDR3. This chain uses TRBV2 with TRBJ1-2; D unclear. CDR1 and CDR2 (germline): SNHLY, FYNNEI. This CDR3 is 12 amino acids long. Trimming left V 4 bases short and J 2 bases short, with 5 bases between. For the CDR3, the DNA is TGTGCCAGCAGTGTAGGGAACTATGGCTACACCTTC. Translated: CASSVGNYGYTF.

The chain has TRBV10-3 and TRBJ2-3; 12 bases match TRBD2. In germline, CDR1 is ENHRY, CDR2 SYGVKD. The CDR3 totals 16 residues. V shed 3 bases, J shed 4 bases, and the junction held 5 bases outside the gene matches. As DNA, the CDR3 is TGTGCCATCAGTGAACTAGCGGGAGGCCGCGCAGATACGCAGTATTTT. Protein sequence: CAISELAGGRADTQYF.

This chain links TRBV5-6 with TRBJ1-6, with D possibly being TRBD1 (6 bases). Trimming cost V 4 bases and J 7 bases, with 18 bases left between them. The CDR3 is 16 residues long. Germline CDR1 reads SGHDT; CDR2 reads YYEEEE. CDR3 loop: CASSPAPGAPNSPLHF. For the CDR3, the DNA is TGTGCCAGCAGCCCCGCCCCGGGGGCACCGAATTCACCCCTCCACTTT.

The genes are TRBV5-1 and TRBJ2-1; 7 bases match TRBD2. This CDR3 has 12 residues. V shed 5 bases, J shed 10 bases, and the junction held 6 bases outside the gene matches. CDR1 and CDR2 (germline): SGHRS, YFSETQ. As DNA, the CDR3 is TGCGCCAGCAGTCAGCCACTAGCGGAGCAGTTCTTC. It codes for CASSQPLAEQFF.

The V and J genes are TRBV7-2 and TRBJ2-6; D unclear. The germline V gene encodes CDR1 SGHTA and CDR2 FQGNSA. V was shortened by 1 base and J by 2 bases, with 6 bases between the two germline ends. The CDR3 is made up of 15 amino acids. The CDR3: CASSLGFAGANVLTF. The CDR3 DNA is TGTGCCAGCAGCTTAGGGTTTGCTGGGGCCAACGTCCTGACTTTC.

This clone was counted between two and nine times. Different DNA sequences within this sample yield the same CDR3. The chain has TRBV7-9 and TRBJ2-2; D remains ambiguous. Germline-derived CDR1 and CDR2 are SEHNR and FQNEAQ (reference sequence). The CDR3 loop spans 13 amino acids. Trimming took 3 bases from V and 0 from J, leaving 2 bases between them. The CDR3 region has the DNA TGTGCCAGCAGCTTCCCGAACACCGGGGAGCTGTTTTTT. As protein: CASSFPNTGELFF.

J is TRBJ1-2 and V is TRBV5-1; weak D call: TRBD1 (6 bases). Trimming pared 4 bases from V and 6 bases from J, leaving 19 bases between. CDR1 is SGHRS and CDR2 is YFSETQ in the germline V gene. CDR3 length: 15 residues. The CDR3 sequence: CASSGRDTASDGYTF. Written as DNA, the CDR3 is TGCGCCAGCAGCGGACGGGACACCGCTTCGGATGGCTACACCTTC.

This clone was counted a single time. J is TRBJ2-7 and V is TRBV19; D is tentatively TRBD1 or TRBD2 (5 bases each). The CDR3 spans 14 residues. V was trimmed by 6 bases and J by 3 bases, leaving 15 bases between them. Germline V CDR1 and CDR2: LNHDA, SQIVND (reference sequence). The CDR3 nucleotides are TGTGCCAGTAGCGACACCGGGACCTACTACGAGCAGTACTTC. It codes for CASSDTGTYYEQYF. The whole variable domain, remainder taken from reference TRBV19 and TRBJ2-7, is DGGITQSPKYLFRKEGQNVTLSCEQNLNHDAMYWYRQDPGQGLRLIYYSQIVNDFQKGDIAEGYSVSREKKESFPLTVTSAQKNPTAFYLCASSDTGTYYEQYFGPGTRLTVT.

This chain links TRBV4-1 with TRBJ2-3, with unresolved D. Germline V gives CDR1 MGHRA, CDR2 YSYEKL. The CDR3 loop spans 14 amino acids. V gave up 1 base and J gave up 6 bases, with 11 bases separating them. CDR3 protein: CASSQVLVPDTQYF. The CDR3 DNA sequence: TGCGCCAGCAGCCAAGTTTTAGTACCGGATACGCAGTATTTT.

A note on this clone: The same CDR3 also results from other DNA sequences found in this sample. The rearrangement uses TRBV6-5 and TRBJ2-7; D is tentatively TRBD1 or TRBD2 (5 bases each). Trimming stripped 4 bases from V and 1 base from J, with 14 bases between. Germline V gene sequence: CDR1 MNHEY, CDR2 SVGAGI. The CDR3 is 15 residues long. CDR3 nucleotide sequence: TGTGCCAGCAGTTCCCCCGGGACCCCGTCCTACGAGCAGTACTTC. Translated: CASSSPGTPSYEQYF.

The chain joins TRBV11-2 to TRBJ2-5; 10 bases agree with TRBD1. Trimming cost V 0 bases and J 6 bases; bases outside gene matches: 7. The CDR3 extends over 16 amino acids. Germline loops: CDR1 SGHAT, CDR2 FQNNGV. The CDR3 bases are TGTGCCAGCAGCTTAGATCCGACAGGGGGCGGGAAGACCCAGTACTTC. Translating it yields CASSLDPTGGGKTQYF.

This chain links TRBV27 with TRBJ2-3; the D is unclear. The CDR3 is 15 amino acids. With 2 bases removed from V and 2 bases from J, the gap between germline ends came to 11 bases. Germline V CDR1 and CDR2: MNHEY, SMNVEV (reference sequence). The CDR3 nucleotides read TGTGCCAGCAGTTTAAAGCCGGCATACACAGATACGCAGTATTTT. This encodes CASSLKPAYTDTQYF.

This clone was seen once. This rearrangement joins TRBV6-6 to TRBJ1-4; 8 bases are a match to TRBD1. Germline V gene lookup returns CDR1 MNHNY and CDR2 SVGAGI (reference sequence). V lost 6 bases, J lost 8 bases, and 8 bases stayed unmatched. CDR3 length: 14 amino acids. In DNA form, the CDR3 reads TGTGCCAGCAGAGACAGGGGAGGCGGGGAAAAACTGTTTTTT. It specifies CASRDRGGGEKLFF.

The chain combines TRBV5-1 with TRBJ2-2, with D unresolved. The V and J ends lost 4 bases and 4 bases respectively, with 11 bases between them. The germline V gene has CDR1 SGHRS and CDR2 YFSETQ. The CDR3 runs to 14 residues. The CDR3 is CASSLVPSTGELFF. The CDR3 bases are TGCGCCAGCAGCCTCGTCCCCTCCACCGGGGAGCTGTTTTTT.

In its sample, this clone was seen once. The genes are TRBV29-1 and TRBJ2-3; possible D gene TRBD1, 6 bases. V lost 6 bases, J lost 2 bases, and 12 bases lay in between. CDR3 length: 13 residues. Per germline, CDR1 SQVTM and CDR2 ANQGSEA. CDR3 nucleotides: TGCAGCGTCCTGGACAGTCCCACAGATACGCAGTATTTT. It translates to CSVLDSPTDTQYF.

The V gene is TRBV5-4, the J gene TRBJ2-1; 7 bases are shared with TRBD2. The trim removed 0 bases at V and 2 bases at J, leaving 5 bases unmatched. Germline values: CDR1 SGHNT, CDR2 YYREEE (reference sequence). This CDR3 is built from 16 residues. CDR3 amino acids: CASSLGSSGTYNEQFF. In DNA form, the CDR3 reads TGTGCCAGCAGCTTGGGGTCTAGCGGAACCTACAATGAGCAGTTCTTC. The full variable domain, completed using reference TRBV5-4 and TRBJ2-1, is ETGVTQSPTHLIKTRGQQVTLRCSSQSGHNTVSWYQQALGQGPQFIFQYYREEENGRGNFPPRFSGLQFPNYSSELNVNALELDDSALYLCASSLGSSGTYNEQFFGPGTRLTVL.

The chain links TRBV11-2 to TRBJ1-3; D gene ambiguous. Germline V lookup: CDR1 SGHAT, CDR2 FQNNGV. This CDR3 contains 13 residues. V lost 5 bases and J 1 base, leaving 6 bases between the germline ends. For the CDR3, the DNA is TGTGCCAGCAGCACCGGTTCTGGAAACACCATATATTTT. Protein product: CASSTGSGNTIYF.

The chain employs TRBV10-1 and TRBJ2-7; 7 bases line up with TRBD2. The CDR3 loop spans 12 amino acids. V gave up 8 bases and J gave up 7 bases; unmatched junction bases: 8. The germline V gene encodes CDR1 WNHNN and CDR2 SYGVQD (reference sequence). CDR3: CASVSGSGEQYF. As DNA, the CDR3 is TGCGCCAGCGTTAGCGGGTCGGGGGAGCAGTACTTC.

The rearrangement uses TRBV6-5 and TRBJ2-5, with D perhaps matching TRBD1 or TRBD2 (6 bases each). Germline lookup yields CDR1 MNHEY and CDR2 SVGAGI. The V and J ends lost 5 bases and 3 bases respectively, with 10 bases between them. There are 13 residues in the CDR3. CDR3 protein: CASSRGPKETQYF. The CDR3, as DNA: TGTGCCAGCAGTCGGGGGCCCAAAGAGACCCAGTACTTC.

The chain couples TRBV2 to TRBJ2-3; 7 bases line up with TRBD2. This CDR3 spans 17 amino acids. Per the germline V gene, CDR1 is SNHLY and CDR2 is FYNNEI. Trimming removed 4 bases from V and 0 bases from J; junction bases left unmatched: 10. This CDR3 is CASSADRSGASTDTQYF. CDR3 bases: TGTGCCAGCAGTGCCGATCGCAGCGGGGCTAGCACAGATACGCAGTATTTT.

The chain has TRBV18 and TRBJ2-5; unclear D gene. The J call may be wrong; the DNA end is better matched by TRBJ2-7. The CDR3 is 14 residues long. Germline V gene data show CDR1 as KGHSH and CDR2 as LQKENI. This CDR3 reads CASSPPLASYEQYF. As DNA, the CDR3 is TGTGCCAGCTCACCACCACTGGCTTCCTACGAGCAGTACTTC.